This T cell receptor beta chain was found in a study of metastatic and nonmetastatic thyroid tumors. Thyroid surgery took place with no prior treatment in any patient. Through MiXCR, TCRdb re-clonotyped the PCR reads. The repertoire has 15,000 to 20,000 clones, roughly 26% of them found once; the top ten carry roughly an eighth. The CDR3 spans 13 residues. The V gene end was trimmed by 4 bases and the J gene end by 8 bases; junction bases not matched to a gene: 7. The TCR originated in a female donor with papillary thyroid cancer or a benign thyroid nodule (not recorded which). Some clones in this sample may be carry-over from other donors' samples. V and J are TRBV12-3 or TRBV12-4 and TRBJ1-2; TRBD1 matches at 7 bases. What was sequenced was tumor tissue. CDR3 DNA sequence: TGTGCCAGCAGTTCGCAGGGGGGGGGGGGCTACACCTTC. Translating gives CASSSQGGGGYTF.